A selection of T cell receptor beta chains follows, all from one sample in a study of T cell responses to AZD1222 COVID-19 vaccine. The assay was immunoSEQ multiplex PCR, and TCRdb's table has in-frame clones only and misses some. The sample consists of 95,000 to 100,000 clones, around 90% of them appearing once. The sample was peripheral blood, taken on day 0 of AZD1222 vaccination. These TCRs come from an adult in good health. The CDR3 runs from the conserved cysteine through the conserved F or W. D genes are given only for firm matches. The size of a clone is reported for some rows only, either as once, few or many, or as a class for expanded clones.

DNA,CDR3,J,D,V,size
TGTGCCAGCAGTTCTCTGTTGCCGGGGGGGAACACCGGGGAGCTGTTTTTT,CASSSLLPGGNTGELFF,TRBJ2-2,TRBD2,TRBV6-2/TRBV6-3,NA
TGTGCCAGCAGCTTGGGACTAGCGGGAGTCCCCGGGGAGCTGTTTTTT,CASSLGLAGVPGELFF,TRBJ2-2,TRBD2,TRBV11-2,NA
TGTGCCAGCAGCTTAGGAGCAGGGGGCTCGCGCTATGGCTACACCTTC,CASSLGAGGSRYGYTF,TRBJ1-2,TRBD1,TRBV5-6,NA
TGTGCCAGCAGCTTAGGTAGCGGGAGACGGCAGTTCTTC,CASSLGSGRRQFF,TRBJ2-1,TRBD2,TRBV7-6,NA
TGTGCCACCAGCAGAGATAAGGGACAGATGGACACCGGGGAGCTGTTTTTT,CATSRDKGQMDTGELFF,TRBJ2-2,TRBD1,TRBV15,NA
TGTGCCAGCAGCCCATTGGGCCTAGCGGGCAATGAGCAGTTCTTC,CASSPLGLAGNEQFF,TRBJ2-1,TRBD2,TRBV7-9,NA
TGTGCCAGTAGTATGTGGGGCGGGAGTCGGTACAATGAGCAGTTCTTC,CASSMWGGSRYNEQFF,TRBJ2-1,TRBD2,TRBV19,NA
TGCGCCAGCAGCTCCGTCCCGACTCCGCGTCGTGAGTACTTC,CASSSVPTPRREYF,TRBJ2-7,NA,TRBV5-1,NA
TGTGCCAGCAGCCGGCCGGGGGGAGATACGCAGTATTTT,CASSRPGGDTQYF,TRBJ2-3,TRBD2,TRBV4-2,once
TGTGCCAGTAGTATAGAAGGAACGGGAAATCAGCCCCAGCATTTT,CASSIEGTGNQPQHF,TRBJ1-5,NA,TRBV19,NA
TGTGCCAGCAGCTTGGTTCCCGTCTCGGGGGAGACCAATGAGCAGTTCTTC,CASSLVPVSGETNEQFF,TRBJ2-1,NA,TRBV5-4,NA
TGTGCCAGCAGCCAAGGGACTAGCGGGAACTACGAGCAGTACTTC,CASSQGTSGNYEQYF,TRBJ2-7,TRBD2,TRBV4-2,NA
TGTGCCATCAGTGAGGGCAGTAATAGCAATCAGCCCCAGCATTTT,CAISEGSNSNQPQHF,TRBJ1-5,NA,TRBV10-3,NA
TGCGCCAGCAGCATTGGACAGACAGTCTATGGCTACACCTTC,CASSIGQTVYGYTF,TRBJ1-2,NA,TRBV5-1,NA
TGTGCCAGCAGCTCCCCGGGCGGCGAGGGGTACTTC,CASSSPGGEGYF,TRBJ2-5,NA,TRBV5-4,NA
TGCAGCGTTGAAACCGGAAAGGGGGAGACCCAGTACTTC,CSVETGKGETQYF,TRBJ2-5,NA,TRBV29-1,once
TGCGCCAGCAGCTCCCAACTAGCGACGAACACCGGGGAGCTGTTTTTT,CASSSQLATNTGELFF,TRBJ2-2,TRBD2,TRBV5-1,NA
TGCAGTGCTCGTGAGGGTGGGACTAGCACAGATACGCAGTATTTT,CSAREGGTSTDTQYF,TRBJ2-3,NA,TRBV20-1,NA
TGCGCCAGCAGCCAAGGCGACAGGGTCGATTCACCCCTCCACTTT,CASSQGDRVDSPLHF,TRBJ1-6,TRBD1,TRBV4-3,NA
TGTGCCAGCAGCCGTAGCGGGAAAAGCTACGAGCAGTACTTC,CASSRSGKSYEQYF,TRBJ2-7,TRBD2,TRBV6-2/TRBV6-3,once
TGTGCCAGCAGCCTCCTTCCGGGACAAGCTACGCAGTATTTT,CASSLLPGQATQYF,TRBJ2-3,NA,TRBV3-1/TRBV3-2,once
TGTGCCAGCGGTTACCGGGACAGGGGATCCGGGGAGCTGTTTTTT,CASGYRDRGSGELFF,TRBJ2-2,TRBD1,TRBV6-5,NA
TGTGCCAGCAGTTACCACAGCTTGAACACTGAAGCTTTCTTT,CASSYHSLNTEAFF,TRBJ1-1,NA,TRBV6-2/TRBV6-3,NA
TGTGCCAGCAGCTTACAGGGGGTTAACTATGGCTACACCTTC,CASSLQGVNYGYTF,TRBJ1-2,TRBD1,TRBV5-8,NA
TGTGCCTGGAGAGATAATCCCGGGACAGGGGGTAACGAGCAGTACTTC,CAWRDNPGTGGNEQYF,TRBJ2-7,TRBD1,TRBV30,NA
TGCGCCAGCAGTGGGATAGACAGGAGGAACACTGAAGCTTTCTTT,CASSGIDRRNTEAFF,TRBJ1-1,NA,TRBV5-1,NA
TGTGCCAGCAGCCCGGGGCCTGACACTGAAGCTTTCTTT,CASSPGPDTEAFF,TRBJ1-1,NA,TRBV11-2,NA
TGCGCCAGTGGGAGGGACAGGGATTATGAGCAGTACTTC,CASGRDRDYEQYF,TRBJ2-7,TRBD1,TRBV5-1,NA
TGTGCCAGCAGCTCTTCCCCCCAGGGAGGAAACACCATATATTTT,CASSSSPQGGNTIYF,TRBJ1-3,NA,TRBV11-2,once
TGTGCCAGCAGTTACTCGAGAGGGGATAACTACGAGCAGTACTTC,CASSYSRGDNYEQYF,TRBJ2-7,NA,TRBV6-5,NA
TGTGCCAGCAGCTTGCGGGGGGGCTACGAGCAGTACTTC,CASSLRGGYEQYF,TRBJ2-7,TRBD2,TRBV5-6,NA
TGTGCCAGCAGTTACATCCAGGGAAGATCACCCCTCCACTTT,CASSYIQGRSPLHF,TRBJ1-6,NA,TRBV6-5,NA
TGTGCCAGCAGCTGGGGACAGATTAGCACAGATACGCAGTATTTT,CASSWGQISTDTQYF,TRBJ2-3,TRBD1,TRBV7-8,once
TGTGCCAGCAGTTTAGGCGGGGGGACTAATGAAAAACTGTTTTTT,CASSLGGGTNEKLFF,TRBJ1-4,NA,TRBV28,NA